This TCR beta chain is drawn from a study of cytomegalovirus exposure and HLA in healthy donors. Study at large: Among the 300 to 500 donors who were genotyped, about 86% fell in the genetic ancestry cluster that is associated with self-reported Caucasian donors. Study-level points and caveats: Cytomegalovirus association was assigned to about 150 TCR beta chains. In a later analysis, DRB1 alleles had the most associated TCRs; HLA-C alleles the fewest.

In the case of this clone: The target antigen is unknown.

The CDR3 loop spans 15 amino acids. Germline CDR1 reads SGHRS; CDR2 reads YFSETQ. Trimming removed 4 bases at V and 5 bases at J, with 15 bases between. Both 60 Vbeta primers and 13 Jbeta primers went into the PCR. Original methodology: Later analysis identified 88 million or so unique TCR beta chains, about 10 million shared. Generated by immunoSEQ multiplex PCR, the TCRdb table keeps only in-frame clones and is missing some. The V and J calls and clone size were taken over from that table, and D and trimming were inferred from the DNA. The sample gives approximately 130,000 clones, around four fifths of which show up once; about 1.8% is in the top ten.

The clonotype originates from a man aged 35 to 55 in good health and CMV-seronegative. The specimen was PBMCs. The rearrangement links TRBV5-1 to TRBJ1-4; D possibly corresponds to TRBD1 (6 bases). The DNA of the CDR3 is TGCGCCAGCAGCCTCAGACAGGCAGGAAATGAAAAACTGTTTTTT. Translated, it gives CASSLRQAGNEKLFF. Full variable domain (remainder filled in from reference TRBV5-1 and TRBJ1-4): KAGVTQTPRYLIKTRGQQVTLSCSPISGHRSVSWYQQTPGQGLQFLFEYFSETQRNKGNFPGRFSGRQFSNSRSEMNVSTLELGDSALYLCASSLRQAGNEKLFFGSGTQLSVL.